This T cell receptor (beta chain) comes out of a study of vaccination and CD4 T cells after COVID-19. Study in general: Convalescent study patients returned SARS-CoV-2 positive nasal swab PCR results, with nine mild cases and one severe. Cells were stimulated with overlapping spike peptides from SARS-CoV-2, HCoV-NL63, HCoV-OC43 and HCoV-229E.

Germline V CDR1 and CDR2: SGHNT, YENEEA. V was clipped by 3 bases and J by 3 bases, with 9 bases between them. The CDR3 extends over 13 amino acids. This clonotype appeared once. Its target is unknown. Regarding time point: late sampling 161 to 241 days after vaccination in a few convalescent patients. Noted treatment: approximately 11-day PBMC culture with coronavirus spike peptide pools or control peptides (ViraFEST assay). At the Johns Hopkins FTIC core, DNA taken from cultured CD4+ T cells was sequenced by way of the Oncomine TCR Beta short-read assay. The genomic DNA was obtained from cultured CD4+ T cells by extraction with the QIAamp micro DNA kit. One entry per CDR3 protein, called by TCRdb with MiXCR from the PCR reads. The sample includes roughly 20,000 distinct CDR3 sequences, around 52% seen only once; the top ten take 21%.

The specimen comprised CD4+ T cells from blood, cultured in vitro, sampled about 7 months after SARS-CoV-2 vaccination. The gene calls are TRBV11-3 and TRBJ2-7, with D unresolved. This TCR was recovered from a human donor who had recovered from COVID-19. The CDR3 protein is CASSFGLNYEQYF. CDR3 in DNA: TGTGCCAGCAGCTTTGGTCTGAACTACGAGCAGTACTTC.